This T cell receptor (beta chain) was sequenced in a study of blood T cell repertoires in COVID-19. The wider study: The origin of the acute and convalescent COVID-19 samples was the United States, Italy and Spain. The analysed material was cDNA or gDNA that came from T cells, B-cell-depleted T cells, or PBMCs.

Germline V CDR1 and CDR2: GTSNPN, SVGIG (reference sequence). The V end was cut by 3 bases, the J end by 4 bases, with 12 bases between. The CDR3 spans 13 residues. Per the original methods: Nucleated cell counts were estimated from reference gene primer amplification. Only in-frame clones appear in the TCRdb table, and some are missing; sequencing was by immunoSEQ multiplex PCR. The V and J calls and the clone size are those of that table, but D and trimming were determined from the DNA. The table includes around 230,000 clones, approximately 80% detected once. This sequence originates from a man in his forties who had recovered from COVID-19. The chain recombines TRBV30 with TRBJ1-2; D is undetermined. The sequencing input was peripheral blood. This CDR3 reads CAWREGRGYGYTF. DNA of the CDR3: TGTGCCTGGAGGGAAGGGAGAGGCTATGGCTACACCTTC.